This section outlines one T cell receptor (beta chain) sequence together with its context. Its specificity is not known. Generated by immunoSEQ multiplex PCR, the TCRdb table keeps only in-frame clones and is missing some. The table records 65,000 to 75,000 clones, over 90% of them present only once. This record comes from a study of cytomegalovirus exposure and HLA in healthy donors. General study results and limits: With high specificity and sensitivity, the classifier reportedly diagnosed cytomegalovirus status. Specificity for CMV antigens was confirmed in vitro for a few of the CMV-associated chains. Researchers catalogued around 150 TCR beta chains as cytomegalovirus-associated.

Sequencing used PBMCs. The sequence was collected from a man between 18 and 35 years old in good health and CMV-seropositive.

In DNA form, the CDR3 reads TGTGCCAGTAGGGCCGGGACAGGGGGCTACGAGCAGTACTTC. This encodes CASRAGTGGYEQYF. The J gene is TRBJ2-7, the V gene TRBV19; 11 positions agree with TRBD1. The CDR3 runs to 14 residues. The germline V gene encodes CDR1 LNHDA and CDR2 SQIVND (reference sequence). Losses at the gene ends were 6 bases for V and 3 bases for J; bases not matched to a gene: 4.